This T cell receptor (beta chain) was retrieved from a study of blood T cell repertoires in COVID-19. As for the study in general: T cells, B-cell-depleted T cells, or PBMCs provided the cDNA or gDNA that served as material.

This CDR3 is built from 17 residues. Germline V gene sequence: CDR1 LGHDT, CDR2 YNNKEL (reference sequence). J gave up 2 bases and V 3 bases, and 11 bases lay outside the gene matches. This clone is a singleton in its sample. Methods used by the authors: Amplified reference gene primers provided the basis for estimating nucleated cell counts. The repertoire was sequenced with immunoSEQ multiplex PCR; TCRdb's copy has only in-frame clones and lacks some. V and J calls and clone size are those listed in that table; D and trimming were worked out from the DNA. The sample comprises some 170,000 clones, roughly 82% of which are singletons, and almost 8.5% rests with the top ten.

Material: peripheral blood. The sequence derives from a woman between 70 and 85 years old with acute or convalescent COVID-19. J is TRBJ1-1 and V is TRBV3-1 (or the pseudogene TRBV3-2); 8 nucleotides align to TRBD1. CDR3: CASSHWSRGRFNTEAFF. As DNA, the CDR3 is TGTGCCAGCAGCCACTGGTCCAGGGGGCGATTTAACACTGAAGCTTTCTTT.